This paragraph reports one T cell receptor beta chain. This entry belongs to a study of T cells in women clearing cervical HPV infection. Overall study context: Controls gave blood once infection was undetectable; cases at lesion identification.

Profiling relied on immunoSEQ multiplex PCR, and the TCRdb table lists in-frame clones only, not all of them. This table lists some 20,000 clones. What was sequenced was blood buffy coat. The sequence was collected from a woman aged 18 to 69 with a cervical HPV16 infection that either progressed to CIN3+ or cleared (not recorded which).

Partial CDR3 DNA: TGTGCCAGCAGCCGGACTAGCGGATGGGAGACG. Translated: CASSRTSGWET. The entire CDR3 is CASSRTSGWETQYF. The chain is built from TRBV7-6 and TRBJ2-3; the match to TRBD2 covers 10 bases. The missing CDR3 end, 3 residues past where the read stops, is filled in from the germline J gene. CDR1 is SGHVS and CDR2 is FNYEAQ in the germline V gene. This CDR3 is 14 amino acids long.